The following is a T cell receptor (beta chain) sequence with its context. The V gene end was trimmed by 5 bases and the J gene end by 8 bases; junction bases not matched to a gene: 7. The length of the CDR3 is 13 residues. Germline values: CDR1 SEHNR, CDR2 FQNEAQ (reference sequence). The sample comes from a study of technical replicates of blood from a few donors. Assay used: immunoSEQ multiplex PCR; TCRdb lists only in-frame clones, some missing. This table has around 50,000 clones, around 90% appearing once. This sequence was found in a human donor in good health. Some clones in this sample may be carry-over from other donors' samples. The chain carries TRBV7-9 and TRBJ1-2, with 8 bases aligning to TRBD1. The sequenced sample consisted of PBMCs. The CDR3 DNA sequence: TGTGCCAGCAGCCCACGACAGGGGAACGGCTACACCTTC. Its translation is CASSPRQGNGYTF.